This T cell receptor beta chain came from a study of cytomegalovirus exposure and HLA in healthy donors. Study-wide results and caveats: The investigators catalogued some 150 TCR beta chains as cytomegalovirus-associated. Later analysis reportedly placed an Asian-associated ancestry cluster below the roughly 670-donor mean in N-insertions. TCR beta V- and J-gene trimming was later associated with a missense DCLRE1C variant. 87-base-pair reads could not separate some V segments, including TRBV6-2 and TRBV6-3.

The PCR contained 60 Vbeta and 13 Jbeta primers. Profiled with immunoSEQ multiplex PCR; TCRdb holds only in-frame clones, not every one. The data hold 120,000 or so clones, with 55% to 75% observed a single time. The sample holds one count of this clone. Its antigen is not known. With 1 base removed from V and 6 bases from J, the gap between germline ends came to 11 bases. The CDR3 runs to 13 residues. The V gene's germline CDR1 is SGHDT and CDR2 YYEEEE. Sequences were obtained from PBMCs. V is TRBV5-6 and J is TRBJ2-7; tentative D call: TRBD1 (5 bases). This sequence originates from a man younger than 45 in good health and CMV-seronegative. The CDR3 region has the DNA TGTGCCAGCAGCTTGACCCGACAGACCGAGCAGTACTTC. It codes for CASSLTRQTEQYF.